These 13 T cell receptor beta chains were all obtained from the same sample, sequenced in a study of cytomegalovirus exposure and HLA in healthy donors. TCRdb's table, derived via immunoSEQ multiplex PCR, lists solely in-frame clones and lacks some. The table shows over 200,000 clones, with just over 85% occurring only once. Source material: PBMCs. The source of these receptors is a young woman in good health and CMV-seronegative.

The rearrangement joins TRBV10-3 to TRBJ2-5; 9 bases line up with TRBD1. The CDR3 extends over 14 amino acids. The germline gives CDR1 ENHRY, CDR2 SYGVKD. V lost 7 bases to trimming and J lost 1 base; unmatched junction nucleotides: 4. For the CDR3, the DNA is TGTGCCATCAAGTGGGACAGGGTCCAAGAGACCCAGTACTTC. This codes for CAIKWDRVQETQYF.

This clone came up a few times. The chain couples TRBV27 to TRBJ2-7; a possible D gene is TRBD2 (7 bases). V lost 4 bases, J lost 5 bases, and 21 bases lay in between. Germline assignment: CDR1 MNHEY and CDR2 SMNVEV (reference sequence). The CDR3 is made up of 16 amino acids. The CDR3 is CASSSLLGEGGNEQYF. The CDR3 coding sequence is TGTGCCAGCAGTTCCCTGTTGGGGGAGGGGGGCAACGAGCAGTACTTC.

The chain has TRBV28 and TRBJ1-1; D not resolved. This CDR3 has 12 amino acids. V dropped 6 bases and J dropped 7 bases, with 12 bases sitting between them. CDR1 and CDR2 (germline): MDHEN, SYDVKM. As DNA, the CDR3 is TGTGCCAGCAGGACCATCCAGGTTGAAGCTTTCTTT. This codes for CASRTIQVEAFF.

The genes are TRBV6-5 and TRBJ2-1; 7 bases are a match to TRBD2. After removal of 6 bases from V and 8 bases from J, the junction contained 13 bases not matched to a gene. The CDR3 runs to 15 residues. CDR1 and CDR2 from the germline V gene are MNHEY and SVGAGI. For the CDR3, the DNA is TGTGCCAGCAGCCGGACTAGGGGAGGTTGGGATGAGCAGTTCTTC. Its translation: CASSRTRGGWDEQFF.

The chain recombines TRBV6-4 with TRBJ2-2; 12 bases fit TRBD2. Trimming at V came to 5 bases and at J to 3 bases, leaving 1 base not matched to a gene. The CDR3 contains 15 residues. Germline loops: CDR1 MRHNA, CDR2 SNTAGT. CDR3 sequence (DNA): TGTGCCAGCAGTAGACTAGCGGGAGACACCGGGGAGCTGTTTTTT. Protein sequence: CASSRLAGDTGELFF.

This clone was detected many times. The CDR3 sequence is CASSEDSGRGGYNEQFF. Here the CDR3 DNA reads TGTGCCAGTAGTGAAGATAGCGGGAGGGGGGGATACAATGAGCAGTTCTTC. The chain uses TRBV19 and TRBJ2-1; the match to TRBD2 covers 11 bases. Germline trimming cut 5 bases from V and 4 bases from J; bases unmatched to any gene: 10. Germline CDR1 reads LNHDA; CDR2 reads SQIVND (reference sequence). The CDR3 has 17 residues.

The V gene is TRBV5-1, the J gene TRBJ2-3; D is perhaps TRBD1 (5 bases). Trimming took 4 bases from V and 0 from J, leaving 15 bases between them. Germline loops: CDR1 SGHRS, CDR2 YFSETQ. The CDR3 is 16 residues long. CDR3 sequence reads: CASSGWGSPSTDTQYF. Written as DNA, the CDR3 is TGCGCCAGCAGCGGCTGGGGCTCTCCTAGCACAGATACGCAGTATTTT.

This clone was observed a few times. The DNA of the CDR3 is TGCGCCAGCCCAGGACAGGGGCGCGAGCAGTACTTC. The encoded protein is CASPGQGREQYF. This chain uses TRBV23-1 with TRBJ2-7; 9 nucleotides match TRBD1. TRBV23-1 is noted as an ORF with a role that remains uncertain. Trimming at V came to 8 bases and at J to 6 bases, leaving 5 bases not matched to a gene. This CDR3 comprises 12 residues.

This clone was detected only once. V and J are TRBV27 and TRBJ2-1; no definite D call. Germline loops: CDR1 MNHEY, CDR2 SMNVEV (reference sequence). The CDR3 covers 16 residues. Trimming pared 2 bases from V and 5 bases from J, leaving 16 bases between. CDR3 DNA sequence: TGTGCCAGCAGTTTAAGACACGTCCAACGCCACAATGAGCAGTTCTTC. This codes for CASSLRHVQRHNEQFF.

This chain joins TRBV28 and TRBJ2-2; unclear D gene. Trimming stripped 2 bases from V and 3 bases from J, with 7 bases between. CDR1 is MDHEN, CDR2 SYDVKM, per germline. The CDR3 is 14 amino acids. The CDR3 loop is CASSLALYTGELFF. CDR3 nucleotides: TGTGCCAGCAGTTTAGCGCTTTACACCGGGGAGCTGTTTTTT.

This clone was counted between two and nine times. This chain connects TRBV28 to TRBJ2-7; 9 bases align to TRBD2. In germline, CDR1 is MDHEN, CDR2 SYDVKM. This CDR3 has 14 amino acids. The J segment lost 4 bases and the V segment lost 10 bases, leaving 11 bases of the junction unmatched. In DNA, the CDR3 is TGTGCCATTGTGGGGGGTAGCGGGAGTTACGAGCAGTACTTC. Its translation is CAIVGGSGSYEQYF.

The V gene is TRBV4-1, the J gene TRBJ1-1; maybe TRBD1 (6 bases). V dropped 1 base and J dropped 6 bases, with 18 bases sitting between them. Germline loops: CDR1 MGHRA, CDR2 YSYEKL. CDR3 length: 16 residues. This CDR3 reads CASSQVLNARGSEAFF. In DNA form, the CDR3 reads TGCGCCAGCAGCCAAGTCCTTAACGCCAGGGGTTCTGAAGCTTTCTTT.

V usage is TRBV28 and J usage is TRBJ2-2, with TRBD1 matching over 9 bases. The V segment lost 5 bases and the J segment 5 bases; nucleotides outside the gene matches: 6. The CDR3 has 15 amino acids. The germline V gene has CDR1 MDHEN and CDR2 SYDVKM. The CDR3 DNA sequence: TGTGCCAGCAGTCTACCGGGACAGGGAACCGGGGAGCTGTTTTTT. Its translation: CASSLPGQGTGELFF. Based on the CDR3 plus reference TRBV28 and TRBJ2-2, the full variable domain is DVKVTQSSRYLVKRTGEKVFLECVQDMDHENMFWYRQDPGLGLRLIYFSYDVKMKEKGDIPEGYSVSREKKERFSLILESASTNQTSMYLCASSLPGQGTGELFFGEGSRLTVL.